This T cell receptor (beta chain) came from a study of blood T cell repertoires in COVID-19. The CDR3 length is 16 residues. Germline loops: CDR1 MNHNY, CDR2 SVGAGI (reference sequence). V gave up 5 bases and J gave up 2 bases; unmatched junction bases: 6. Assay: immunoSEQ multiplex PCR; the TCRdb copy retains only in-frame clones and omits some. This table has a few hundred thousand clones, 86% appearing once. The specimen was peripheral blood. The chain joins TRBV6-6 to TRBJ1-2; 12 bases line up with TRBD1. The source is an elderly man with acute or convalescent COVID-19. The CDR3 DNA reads TGTGCCAGCAGTCCCTCCGGGACAGGGGGCAACTATGGCTACACCTTC. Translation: CASSPSGTGGNYGYTF.